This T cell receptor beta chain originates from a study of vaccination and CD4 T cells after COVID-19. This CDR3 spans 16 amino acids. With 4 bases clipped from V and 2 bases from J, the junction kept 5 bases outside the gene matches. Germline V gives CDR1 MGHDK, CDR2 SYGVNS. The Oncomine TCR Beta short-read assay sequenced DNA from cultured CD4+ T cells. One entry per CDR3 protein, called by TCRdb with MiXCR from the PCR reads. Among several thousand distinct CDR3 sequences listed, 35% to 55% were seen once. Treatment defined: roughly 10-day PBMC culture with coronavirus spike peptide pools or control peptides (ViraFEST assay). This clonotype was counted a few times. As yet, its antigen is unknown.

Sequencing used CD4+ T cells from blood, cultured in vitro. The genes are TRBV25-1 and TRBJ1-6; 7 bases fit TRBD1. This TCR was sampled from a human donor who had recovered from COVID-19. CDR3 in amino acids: CASSGTGRPYNSPLHF. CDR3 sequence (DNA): TGTGCCAGCAGTGGGACAGGCCGACCCTATAATTCACCCCTCCACTTT.